This TCR beta chain was documented in a study of chemoradiotherapy in HPV16-positive cancers. The method was immunoSEQ multiplex PCR; TCRdb's version includes in-frame clones alone and lacks a portion of them. The sample contains 10,000 to 15,000 clones, over 70% of which appear only once. V lost 3 bases to trimming and J lost 2 bases; unmatched junction nucleotides: 7. Germline-derived CDR1 and CDR2 are LNHDA and SQIVND (reference sequence). CDR3 length equals 16 residues. The chain joins TRBV19 to TRBJ2-1; TRBD1 agrees at 7 bases. This TCR derives from a human donor with HPV-associated anogenital cancer. The material was obtained from a patient who underwent chemoradiotherapy. This CDR3 reads CASSIVGGIPYNEQFF. The CDR3 nucleotides are TGTGCCAGTAGTATCGTAGGGGGCATCCCCTACAATGAGCAGTTCTTC.